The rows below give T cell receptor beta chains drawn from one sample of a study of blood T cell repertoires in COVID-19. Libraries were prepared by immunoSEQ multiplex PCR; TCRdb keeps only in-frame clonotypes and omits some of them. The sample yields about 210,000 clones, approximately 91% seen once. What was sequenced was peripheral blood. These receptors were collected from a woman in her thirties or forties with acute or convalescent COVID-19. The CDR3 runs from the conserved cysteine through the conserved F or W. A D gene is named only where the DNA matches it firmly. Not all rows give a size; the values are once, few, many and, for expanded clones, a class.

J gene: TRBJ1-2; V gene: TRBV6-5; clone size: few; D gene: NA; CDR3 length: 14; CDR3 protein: CASSPTGRAYGYTF; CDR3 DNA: TGTGCCAGCAGTCCGACAGGCAGGGCTTATGGCTACACCTTC
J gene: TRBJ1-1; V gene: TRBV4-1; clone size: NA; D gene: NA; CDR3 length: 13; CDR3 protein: CASRPRGDTEAFF; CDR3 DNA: TGCGCCAGCAGGCCCAGGGGTGACACTGAAGCTTTCTTT
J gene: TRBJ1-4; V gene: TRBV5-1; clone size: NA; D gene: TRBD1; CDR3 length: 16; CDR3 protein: CASSTSTGGGGEKLFF; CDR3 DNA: TGCGCCAGCAGCACCTCTACAGGGGGCGGCGGTGAAAAACTGTTTTTT
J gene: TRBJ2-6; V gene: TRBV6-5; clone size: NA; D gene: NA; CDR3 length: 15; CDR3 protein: CASSRDRSGANVLTF; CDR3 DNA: TGTGCCAGCAGCCGCGACAGATCTGGGGCCAACGTCCTGACTTTC
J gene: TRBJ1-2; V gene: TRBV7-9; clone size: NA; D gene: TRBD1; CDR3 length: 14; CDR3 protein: CASSLSDRVGGYTF; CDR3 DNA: TGTGCCAGCAGCCTGTCCGACAGGGTTGGCGGCTACACCTTC
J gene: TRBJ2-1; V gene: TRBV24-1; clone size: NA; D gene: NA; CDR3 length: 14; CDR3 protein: CATSGHRSYNEQFF; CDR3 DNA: TGTGCCACCAGTGGGCACAGGTCCTACAATGAGCAGTTCTTC
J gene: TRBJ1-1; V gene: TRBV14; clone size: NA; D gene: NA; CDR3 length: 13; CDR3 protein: CASSQVGGTEAFF; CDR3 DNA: TGTGCCAGCAGCCAAGTAGGGGGCACTGAAGCTTTCTTT
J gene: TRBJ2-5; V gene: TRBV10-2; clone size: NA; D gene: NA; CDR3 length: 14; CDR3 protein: CASRDRAGMETQYF; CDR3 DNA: TGCGCCAGCCGAGACAGGGCGGGGATGGAGACCCAGTACTTC
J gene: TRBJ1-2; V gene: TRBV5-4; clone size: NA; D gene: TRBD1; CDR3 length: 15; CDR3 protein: CASSLSRGRLDGYTF; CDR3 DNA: TGTGCCAGCAGCCTAAGCAGGGGGCGACTGGATGGCTACACCTTC
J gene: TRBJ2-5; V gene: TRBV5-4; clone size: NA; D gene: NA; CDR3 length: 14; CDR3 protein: CASRGGQGKETQYF; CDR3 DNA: TGTGCCAGCAGGGGGGGGCAGGGAAAAGAGACCCAGTACTTC
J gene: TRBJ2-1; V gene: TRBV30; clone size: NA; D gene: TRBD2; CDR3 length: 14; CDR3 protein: CAWSVSGGGDEQFF; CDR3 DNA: TGTGCCTGGAGTGTCTCGGGGGGGGGCGACGAGCAGTTCTTC
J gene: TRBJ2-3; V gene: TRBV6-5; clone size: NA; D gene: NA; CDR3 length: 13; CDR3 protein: CASQVAGTDTQYF; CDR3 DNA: TGTGCCAGCCAAGTGGCCGGCACAGATACGCAGTATTTT
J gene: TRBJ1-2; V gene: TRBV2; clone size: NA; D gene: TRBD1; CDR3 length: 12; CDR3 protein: CASNRGRDGYTF; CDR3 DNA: TGTGCCAGCAACAGGGGGCGGGATGGCTACACCTTC
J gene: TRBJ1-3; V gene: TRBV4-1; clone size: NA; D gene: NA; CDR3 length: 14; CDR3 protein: CASSPESPGNTIYF; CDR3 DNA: TGCGCCAGCAGCCCCGAGAGTCCCGGAAACACCATATATTTT
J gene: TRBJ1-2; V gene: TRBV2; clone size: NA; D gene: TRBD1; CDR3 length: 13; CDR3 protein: CASSDWTGGGYTF; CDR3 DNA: TGTGCCAGCAGTGACTGGACAGGGGGCGGCTACACCTTC
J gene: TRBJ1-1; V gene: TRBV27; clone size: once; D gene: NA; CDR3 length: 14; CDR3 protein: CASSIQGGPTEAFF; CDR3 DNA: TGTGCCAGCAGTATACAGGGCGGCCCCACTGAAGCTTTCTTT
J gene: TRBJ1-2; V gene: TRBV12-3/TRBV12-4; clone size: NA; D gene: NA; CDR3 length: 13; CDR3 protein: CASSRGFRYGYTF; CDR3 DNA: TGTGCCAGCAGTCGAGGCTTCCGCTATGGCTACACCTTC
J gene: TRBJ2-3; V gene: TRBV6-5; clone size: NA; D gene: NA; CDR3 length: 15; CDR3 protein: CASSLRFTSTDTQYF; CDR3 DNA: TGTGCCAGCAGTTTGAGGTTTACTAGCACAGATACGCAGTATTTT
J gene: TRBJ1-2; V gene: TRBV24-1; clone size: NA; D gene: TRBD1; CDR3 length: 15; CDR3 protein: CATSSSGGLNYGYTF; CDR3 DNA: TGTGCCACCAGTTCCTCAGGGGGATTGAACTATGGCTACACCTTC
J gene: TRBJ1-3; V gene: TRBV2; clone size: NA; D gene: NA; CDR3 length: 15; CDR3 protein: CASSEAGQGGNTIYF; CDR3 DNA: TGTGCCAGCAGTGAAGCTGGGCAGGGCGGAAACACCATATATTTT
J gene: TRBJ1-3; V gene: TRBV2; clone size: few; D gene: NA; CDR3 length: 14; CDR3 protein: CASTPWGAGNTIYF; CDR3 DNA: TGTGCCAGCACCCCTTGGGGAGCTGGAAACACCATATATTTT
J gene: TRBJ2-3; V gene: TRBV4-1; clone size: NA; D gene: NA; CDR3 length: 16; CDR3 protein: CASSQVLATSTDTQYF; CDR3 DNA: TGCGCCAGCAGCCAAGTGCTTGCAACTAGCACAGATACGCAGTATTTT
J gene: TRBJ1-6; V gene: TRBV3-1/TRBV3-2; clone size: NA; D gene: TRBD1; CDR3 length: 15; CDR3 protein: CASSQDRAHNSPLHF; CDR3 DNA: TGTGCCAGCAGCCAGGACAGGGCCCATAATTCACCCCTCCACTTT
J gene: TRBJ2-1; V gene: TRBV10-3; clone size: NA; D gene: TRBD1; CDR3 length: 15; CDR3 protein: CAISPGTGVRGEQFF; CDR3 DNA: TGTGCCATCAGTCCCGGGACAGGGGTTCGTGGTGAGCAGTTCTTC
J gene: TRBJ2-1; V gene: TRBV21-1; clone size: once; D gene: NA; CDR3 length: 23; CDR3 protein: CASSKAKGPSGLAGGYSYNEQFF; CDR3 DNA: TGTGCCAGCAGCAAAGCTAAGGGCCCGTCAGGACTAGCGGGGGGCTACTCCTACAATGAGCAGTTCTTC
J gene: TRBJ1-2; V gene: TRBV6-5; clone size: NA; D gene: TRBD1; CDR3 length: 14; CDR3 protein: CASTVTGGGSGYTF; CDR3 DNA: TGTGCCAGCACTGTAACAGGGGGCGGGAGTGGCTACACCTTC
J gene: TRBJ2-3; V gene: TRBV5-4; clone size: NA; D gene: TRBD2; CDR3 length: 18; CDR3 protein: CASSPGTSGGARTDTQYF; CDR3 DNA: TGTGCCAGCAGCCCCGGGACTAGCGGGGGGGCCAGGACAGATACGCAGTATTTT
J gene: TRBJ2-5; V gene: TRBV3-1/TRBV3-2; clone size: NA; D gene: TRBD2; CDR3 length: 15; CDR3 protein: CASSRSGGAAETQYF; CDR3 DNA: TGTGCCAGCAGCAGAAGCGGGGGGGCCGCAGAGACCCAGTACTTC
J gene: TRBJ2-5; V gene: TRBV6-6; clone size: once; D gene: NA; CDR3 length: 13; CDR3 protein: CASSYSHPGTQYF; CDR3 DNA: TGTGCCAGCAGTTACTCGCATCCCGGGACCCAGTACTTC
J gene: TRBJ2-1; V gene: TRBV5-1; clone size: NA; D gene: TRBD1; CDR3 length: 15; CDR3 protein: CASSLASGQGAPKFF; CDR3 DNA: TGCGCCAGCAGCTTGGCATCGGGACAGGGAGCCCCTAAGTTCTTC
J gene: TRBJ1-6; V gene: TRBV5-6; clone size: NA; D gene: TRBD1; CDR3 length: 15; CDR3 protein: CASSLMDRSNSPLHF; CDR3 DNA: TGTGCCAGCAGCTTGATGGACAGGTCTAATTCACCCCTCCACTTT
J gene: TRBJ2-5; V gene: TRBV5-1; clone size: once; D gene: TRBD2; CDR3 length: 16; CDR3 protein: CASSQTSGGAQETQYF; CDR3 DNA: TGCGCCAGCAGCCAAACTAGCGGGGGGGCCCAAGAGACCCAGTACTTC
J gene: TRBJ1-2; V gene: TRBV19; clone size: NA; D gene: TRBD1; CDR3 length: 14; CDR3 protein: CASSPTTGNYGYTF; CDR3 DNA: TGTGCCAGTAGTCCCACGACAGGGAACTATGGCTACACCTTC
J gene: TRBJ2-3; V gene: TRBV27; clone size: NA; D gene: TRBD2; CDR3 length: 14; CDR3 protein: CASSLERGIDTQYF; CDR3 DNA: TGTGCCAGCAGCCTTGAGCGGGGGATAGATACGCAGTATTTT
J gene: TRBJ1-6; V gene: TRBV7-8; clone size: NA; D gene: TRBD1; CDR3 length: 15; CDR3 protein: CASSLAGQGGSPLHF; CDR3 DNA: TGTGCCAGCAGCTTAGCGGGACAGGGGGGATCACCCCTCCACTTT
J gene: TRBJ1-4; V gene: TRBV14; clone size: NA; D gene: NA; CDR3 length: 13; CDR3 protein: CASSQDIGVKLFF; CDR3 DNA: TGTGCCAGCAGCCAAGATATAGGGGTAAAACTGTTTTTT
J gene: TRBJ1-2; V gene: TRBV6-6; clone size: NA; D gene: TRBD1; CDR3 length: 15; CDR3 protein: CASSYKTGGSYGYTF; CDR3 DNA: TGTGCCAGCAGTTATAAGACAGGGGGCTCCTATGGCTACACCTTC
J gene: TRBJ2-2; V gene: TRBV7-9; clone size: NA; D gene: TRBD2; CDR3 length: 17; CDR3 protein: CASSLSSGGGETGELFF; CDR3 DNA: TGTGCCAGCAGCTTAAGTAGCGGGGGAGGAGAGACCGGGGAGCTGTTTTTT
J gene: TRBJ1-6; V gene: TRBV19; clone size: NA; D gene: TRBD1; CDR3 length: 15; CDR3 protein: CASSITGASNSPLHF; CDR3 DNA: TGTGCCAGTAGTATTACAGGGGCTTCGAATTCACCCCTCCACTTT
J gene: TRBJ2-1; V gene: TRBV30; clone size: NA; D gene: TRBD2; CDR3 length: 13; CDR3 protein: CASLAGERWEQFF; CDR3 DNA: TGTGCCTCACTAGCGGGGGAGAGATGGGAGCAGTTCTTC
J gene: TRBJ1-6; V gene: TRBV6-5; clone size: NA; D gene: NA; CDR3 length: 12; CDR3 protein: CASSSGNSPLHF; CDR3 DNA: TGTGCCAGCAGTTCAGGGAACTCACCCCTCCACTTT
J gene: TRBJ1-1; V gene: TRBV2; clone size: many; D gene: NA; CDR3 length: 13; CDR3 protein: CASSAGVNTEAFF; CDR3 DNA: TGTGCCAGCAGTGCCGGGGTGAACACTGAAGCTTTCTTT
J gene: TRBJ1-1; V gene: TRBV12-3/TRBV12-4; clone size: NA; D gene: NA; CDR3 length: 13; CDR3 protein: CASSTHGQLEAFF; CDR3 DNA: TGTGCCAGCAGTACACATGGACAGCTTGAAGCTTTCTTT